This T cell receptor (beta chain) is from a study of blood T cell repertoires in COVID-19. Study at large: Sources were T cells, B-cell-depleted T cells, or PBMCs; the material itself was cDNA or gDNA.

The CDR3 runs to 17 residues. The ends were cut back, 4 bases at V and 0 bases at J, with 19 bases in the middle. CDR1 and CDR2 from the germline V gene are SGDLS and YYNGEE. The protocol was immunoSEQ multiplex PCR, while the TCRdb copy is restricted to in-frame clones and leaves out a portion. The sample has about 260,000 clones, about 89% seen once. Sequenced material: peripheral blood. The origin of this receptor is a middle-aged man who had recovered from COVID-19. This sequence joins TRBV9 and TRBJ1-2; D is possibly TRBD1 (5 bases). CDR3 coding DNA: TGTGCCAGCAGCAGCCGACAGACCAGAACCACTAACTATGGCTACACCTTC. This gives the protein CASSSRQTRTTNYGYTF. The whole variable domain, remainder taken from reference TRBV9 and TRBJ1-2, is DSGVTQTPKHLITATGQRVTLRCSPRSGDLSVYWYQQSLDQGLQFLIQYYNGEERAKGNILERFSAQQFPDLHSELNLSSLELGDSALYFCASSSRQTRTTNYGYTFGSGTRLTVV.